This note documents a single T cell receptor beta chain sequence. V lost 5 bases and J lost 7; bases outside the gene matches: 10. This CDR3 contains 15 residues. The germline CDR1 and CDR2 sequences are LNHDA and SQIVND (reference sequence). The entry originates in a study of blood T cell repertoires in COVID-19. On the study more broadly: Researchers got acute and convalescent COVID-19 samples from the United States, Italy and Spain. Nucleic acid was either cDNA or gDNA, and it came from T cells, B-cell-depleted T cells, or PBMCs.

As processed by the authors: Amplified reference gene primers provided the basis for estimating nucleated cell counts. Generated by immunoSEQ multiplex PCR, the TCRdb table keeps only in-frame clones and is missing some. Clone size and V and J calls were adopted from that table, with D and trimming inferred from the DNA. The data hold over 150,000 clones, with around 84% observed a single time. The sequence derives from a human donor in a cohort sampled during active COVID-19. Sequencing was carried out using peripheral blood. V is TRBV19 and J is TRBJ2-3; 9 nucleotides line up with TRBD2. CDR3 coding DNA: TGTGCCAGTAGTCCGCCAGCGGGAGGAACAAATACGCAGTATTTT. This gives the protein CASSPPAGGTNTQYF.